The 26 T cell receptor beta chains listed next were all sequenced from one sample in a study of blood T cell repertoires in COVID-19. Assay used: immunoSEQ multiplex PCR; TCRdb lists only in-frame clones, some missing. The sample includes about 220,000 clones, roughly four fifths of them seen just once. The sequenced sample was peripheral blood. The origin of the receptors is a woman aged 40 to 50 with active or convalescent COVID-19.

The CDR3 DNA reads as TGTGCCAGCAGCCTCACCCGGTCCGGGGAGACCCAGTACTTC. It is translated as CASSLTRSGETQYF. The chain has TRBV7-3 and TRBJ2-5; D remains ambiguous. The CDR3 length is 14 residues. Trimming took off 5 bases at V and 5 bases at J, with 15 bases between the two ends. Germline assignment: CDR1 SGHTA and CDR2 FQGTGA. Full variable domain (rest looked up from reference TRBV7-3 and TRBJ2-5): GAGVSQTPSNKVTEKGKYVELRCDPISGHTALYWYRQSLGQGPEFLIYFQGTGAADDSGLPNDRFFAVRPEGSVSTLKIQRTERGDSAVYLCASSLTRSGETQYFGPGTRLLVL.

The rearrangement uses TRBV10-1 and TRBJ2-7; 9 bases are a match to TRBD2. CDR3 size: 14 residues. The V gene end was trimmed by 3 bases and the J gene end by 3 bases; junction bases not matched to a gene: 3. CDR1 is WNHNN and CDR2 is SYGVQD in the germline V gene (reference sequence). CDR3 sequence: CASSDGSGGYEQYF. The CDR3, as DNA: TGCGCCAGCAGTGATGGTAGCGGGGGCTACGAGCAGTACTTC.

The V gene is TRBV7-8, the J gene TRBJ1-1; no clear D. Trimming stripped 5 bases from V and 3 bases from J, with 19 bases between. Germline V CDR1 and CDR2: SGHVS, FQNEAQ. CDR3 size: 16 residues. In nucleotides, the CDR3 is TGTGCCAGCAGCCTCCAGGTATACAAAACGGACACTGAAGCTTTCTTT. Translation: CASSLQVYKTDTEAFF.

The chain has TRBV4-2 and TRBJ2-7, with 8 bases identical to TRBD1. The CDR3 spans 15 residues. Trimming took 2 bases from V and 5 from J; bases not matched to a gene: 8. From germline, CDR1 is LGHNA and CDR2 YNFKEQ. The CDR3 sequence is CASSQKGAGGDEQYF. The CDR3 DNA sequence: TGTGCCAGCAGCCAAAAGGGGGCAGGGGGCGACGAGCAGTACTTC.

This chain links TRBV2 with TRBJ2-4; 10 bases are a match to TRBD1. CDR1 is SNHLY and CDR2 is FYNNEI in the germline V gene. V shed 5 bases, J shed 7 bases, and the junction held 2 bases outside the gene matches. CDR3 length: 13 amino acids. The CDR3 coding sequence is TGTGCCAGCAGTCCGGGACAGGGGAACATTCAGTACTTC. It is translated as CASSPGQGNIQYF. The complete variable domain, with remaining parts taken from reference TRBV2 and TRBJ2-4, reads EPEVTQTPSHQVTQMGQEVILRCVPISNHLYFYWYRQILGQKVEFLVSFYNNEISEKSEIFDDQFSVERPDGSNFTLKIRSTKLEDSAMYFCASSPGQGNIQYFGAGTRLSVL.

The J gene is TRBJ2-1, the V gene TRBV5-4, with D possibly being TRBD1 (8 bases). The CDR3 spans 14 residues. V gave up 3 bases and J gave up 8 bases, with 15 bases separating them. CDR1 is SGHNT and CDR2 is YYREEE in the germline V gene (reference sequence). This CDR3 reads CASSYTGGRDEQFF. DNA of the CDR3: TGTGCCAGCAGCTATACAGGGGGGAGGGATGAGCAGTTCTTC.

The V call is TRBV2, the J call TRBJ2-7, with a tentative D call TRBD1 (8 bases). The CDR3 covers 12 residues. V was pared by 6 bases and J by 13 bases, with 19 bases between. The germline V gene encodes CDR1 SNHLY and CDR2 FYNNEI. Here the CDR3 DNA reads TGTGCCAGCAGGCAAGACAGGGGAGGGATCTACTTC. This encodes CASRQDRGGIYF.

The chain combines TRBV7-2 with TRBJ1-2, with a tentative D call TRBD1 (6 bases). Germline CDR1 SGHTA, CDR2 FQGNSA. The length of the CDR3 is 13 residues. Trimming cost V 0 bases and J 6 bases, with 8 bases left between them. In DNA, the CDR3 is TGTGCCAGCAGCTTAGCGAACAGGGATGGCTACACCTTC. Its protein is CASSLANRDGYTF. Using reference TRBV7-2 and TRBJ1-2 for the parts outside the CDR3, the full variable domain is GAGVSQSPSNKVTEKGKDVELRCDPISGHTALYWYRQSLGQGLEFLIYFQGNSAPDKSGLPSDRFSAERTGGSVSTLTIQRTQQEDSAVYLCASSLANRDGYTFGSGTRLTVV.

J is TRBJ2-1 and V is TRBV14, with TRBD2 as a possible D gene (6 bases). CDR3 length: 15 residues. The germline V gene has CDR1 SGHDN and CDR2 FVKESK. The V and J ends lost 1 base and 9 bases respectively, with 16 bases between them. The CDR3 spells CASSQAGTPFTEQFF. The DNA of the CDR3 is TGTGCCAGCAGCCAAGCAGGGACTCCTTTCACTGAGCAGTTCTTC.

The chain couples TRBV12-3 or TRBV12-4 to TRBJ2-7, with D possibly TRBD1 on 5 matching bases. The V end was cut by 6 bases, the J end by 2 bases, with 11 bases between. This CDR3 comprises 13 residues. CDR3 region: CASSTGLTYEQYF. CDR3 nucleotides: TGTGCCAGCAGCACAGGTCTGACCTACGAGCAGTACTTC.

This rearrangement joins TRBV10-1 to TRBJ2-7; possibly TRBD1 for D (6 bases). Germline V CDR1 and CDR2: WNHNN, SYGVQD (reference sequence). V was shortened by 6 bases and J by 5 bases, with 17 bases between the two germline ends. This CDR3 spans 14 amino acids. The CDR3 DNA sequence: TGCGCCAGCAGCTCCGGGACACCCGTCGACGAGCAGTACTTC. Protein: CASSSGTPVDEQYF.

The V gene is TRBV5-1, the J gene TRBJ2-1; 14 bases match TRBD2. CDR1 SGHRS and CDR2 YFSETQ come from the germline V gene. With 5 bases clipped from V and 9 bases from J, the junction kept 4 bases outside the gene matches. This CDR3 is 14 amino acids long. CDR3 loop: CASRGGLAGVEQFF. For the CDR3, the DNA is TGCGCCAGCAGAGGGGGACTAGCGGGAGTTGAGCAGTTCTTC.

This clone was counted a single time. The V gene is TRBV15, the J gene TRBJ2-2; D remains ambiguous. The V gene's germline CDR1 is LNHNV and CDR2 YYDKDF (reference sequence). V dropped 5 bases and J dropped 6 bases, with 7 bases sitting between them. There are 12 residues in the CDR3. The CDR3 nucleotides are TGTGCCACCAGCCCTCGGTCCGGGGAGCTGTTTTTT. Amino acid sequence: CATSPRSGELFF. The variable domain in full, with the rest retrieved from reference TRBV15 and TRBJ2-2, is DAMVIQNPRYQVTQFGKPVTLSCSQTLNHNVMYWYQQKSSQAPKLLFHYYDKDFNNEADTPDNFQSRRPNTSFCFLDIRSPGLGDTAMYLCATSPRSGELFFGEGSRLTVL.

This rearrangement joins TRBV19 to TRBJ1-4; TRBD1 matches at 7 bases. The V segment lost 6 bases and the J segment 3 bases; nucleotides outside the gene matches: 16. Germline CDR1 is LNHDA and CDR2 is SQIVND (reference sequence). The CDR3 has 18 amino acids. CDR3 residues: CASSRITGAPTPNEKLFF. DNA for the CDR3: TGTGCCAGTAGCCGAATAACAGGGGCCCCGACGCCTAATGAAAAACTGTTTTTT. Full variable domain (remainder filled in from reference TRBV19 and TRBJ1-4): DGGITQSPKYLFRKEGQNVTLSCEQNLNHDAMYWYRQDPGQGLRLIYYSQIVNDFQKGDIAEGYSVSREKKESFPLTVTSAQKNPTAFYLCASSRITGAPTPNEKLFFGSGTQLSVL.

This clone was seen a handful of times. The J gene is TRBJ1-1, the V gene TRBV28; D is undetermined. V dropped 5 bases and J dropped 3 bases, with 16 bases sitting between them. Germline V gene data show CDR1 as MDHEN and CDR2 as SYDVKM. The CDR3 spans 15 residues. CDR3 bases: TGTGCCAGCAGTCCCCCCTCTGCGCAGGACACTGAAGCTTTCTTT. Amino acid sequence: CASSPPSAQDTEAFF.

The chain employs TRBV30 and TRBJ1-4, with D uncertain. Trimming removed 3 bases at V and 4 bases at J, with 12 bases between. CDR3 size: 14 residues. Germline V gene lookup returns CDR1 GTSNPN and CDR2 SVGIG (reference sequence). For the CDR3, the DNA is TGTGCCTGGAGCTTTGAGGATAGTAATGAAAAACTGTTTTTT. Its translation: CAWSFEDSNEKLFF.

The chain employs TRBV20-1 and TRBJ2-1; the match to TRBD2 covers 7 bases. The germline CDR1 and CDR2 sequences are DFQATT and SNEGSKA (reference sequence). The CDR3 loop spans 15 amino acids. V was clipped by 3 bases and J by 7 bases; unmatched bases: 12. DNA of the CDR3: TGCAGTGCTAGTGAAGCGGGAACGCCACAGAATGAGCAGTTCTTC. This gives the protein CSASEAGTPQNEQFF.

The CDR3 sequence is CASSNTSGRAFQIDTQYF. CDR3 bases: TGTGCCAGCAGCAATACTAGCGGGAGGGCCTTTCAGATAGATACGCAGTATTTT. This chain connects TRBV21-1 to TRBJ2-3; the table calls TRBD2, which could not be checked here. TRBV21-1 has pseudogene status. CDR3 length: 18 amino acids.

The chain is built from TRBV25-1 and TRBJ1-2; 10 bases are a match to TRBD1. Germline values: CDR1 MGHDK, CDR2 SYGVNS. V lost 7 bases and J lost 7; bases outside the gene matches: 6. This CDR3 is built from 13 residues. The CDR3 protein is CASKSDRGLGYTF. The DNA of the CDR3 is TGTGCCAGCAAGAGCGACAGGGGGCTTGGCTACACCTTC.

The count of this clone is one. The chain employs TRBV27 and TRBJ2-3; D unclear. CDR1 is MNHEY and CDR2 is SMNVEV in the germline V gene (reference sequence). The CDR3 is made up of 14 amino acids. Trimming pared 5 bases from V and 0 bases from J, leaving 9 bases between. In nucleotides, the CDR3 is TGTGCCAGCAGTGTAAGAACTAGCACAGATACGCAGTATTTT. Amino acids: CASSVRTSTDTQYF.

The chain recombines TRBV7-3 with TRBJ2-3; possibly TRBD2 for D (5 bases). CDR1 and CDR2 from the germline V gene are SGHTA and FQGTGA. The CDR3 extends over 15 amino acids. Trimming took off 3 bases at V and 1 base at J, with 11 bases between the two ends. CDR3 nucleotide sequence: TGTGCCAGCAGCTTCAGAGGGATAGGCACAGATACGCAGTATTTT. This sequence encodes CASSFRGIGTDTQYF.

The gene calls are TRBV20-1 and TRBJ2-3, with a weak D call TRBD2 (6 bases). The CDR3 spans 15 residues. Per germline, CDR1 DFQATT and CDR2 SNEGSKA (reference sequence). Trimming removed 3 bases from V and 2 bases from J, with 15 bases in between. In nucleotides, the CDR3 is TGCAGTGCTAGTCAGAGGGCGGGGACCACAGATACGCAGTATTTT. Translated: CSASQRAGTTDTQYF.

The CDR3 DNA is TGTGCCAGTAGTGTTGTGGGACAGGGTGGCGAAAAACTGTTTTTT. Its translation is CASSVVGQGGEKLFF. The rearrangement uses TRBV19 and TRBJ1-4, with 9 bases identical to TRBD1. Trimming at V came to 5 bases and at J to 8 bases, leaving 9 bases not matched to a gene. The length of the CDR3 is 15 residues. Germline V gene data show CDR1 as LNHDA and CDR2 as SQIVND (reference sequence). Based on the CDR3 plus reference TRBV19 and TRBJ1-4, the full variable domain is DGGITQSPKYLFRKEGQNVTLSCEQNLNHDAMYWYRQDPGQGLRLIYYSQIVNDFQKGDIAEGYSVSREKKESFPLTVTSAQKNPTAFYLCASSVVGQGGEKLFFGSGTQLSVL.

This clone has a handful of counts. The rearrangement links TRBV24-1 to TRBJ1-1; the match to TRBD1 covers 7 bases. Germline assignment: CDR1 KGHDR and CDR2 SFDVKD. Trimming at V came to 4 bases and at J to 9 bases, leaving 10 bases not matched to a gene. CDR3 length: 14 amino acids. CDR3 amino acids: CATSDPGRGFKAFF. CDR3 coding DNA: TGTGCCACCAGTGACCCCGGCAGGGGGTTCAAAGCTTTCTTT.

The chain joins TRBV5-1 to TRBJ1-1; D not certain. Looked up from germline, CDR1 is SGHRS and CDR2 is YFSETQ. CDR3 size: 15 residues. V was trimmed by 0 bases and J by 2 bases, leaving 11 bases between them. The CDR3 DNA follows: TGCGCCAGCAGCTTGGTGGGCCGGGGAAACACTGAAGCTTTCTTT. Its protein is CASSLVGRGNTEAFF.

This clone was seen repeatedly, ten times or more. The rearrangement links TRBV29-1 to TRBJ1-2, with D perhaps TRBD1 (5 bases). The CDR3 has 13 residues. The germline gives CDR1 SQVTM, CDR2 ANQGSEA. The germline V and J ends were trimmed by 4 bases and 7 bases, with 16 bases remaining between them. The CDR3 reads CSVVGQLGGGYTF. The DNA of the CDR3 is TGCAGCGTTGTTGGGCAGCTCGGGGGTGGCTACACCTTC.